This T cell receptor beta chain was sequenced during a study of shared clonotypes between healthy human individuals. The assay was immunoSEQ multiplex PCR, and TCRdb's table has in-frame clones only and misses some. The sample gives over a million clones, approximately 80% of which show up once; 0.5% to 0.6% is in the top ten. The TCR comes from a young man in good health. Some clones in this sample may be carry-over from other donors' samples. Sequenced material: memory CD4+ T cells from PBMCs. As to subset: CD45RA-negative fraction.

The CDR3 is CASSLGSGTDYNEQFF. In DNA form, the CDR3 reads TGTGCCAGCAGCTTAGGCTCCGGGACGGACTACAATGAGCAGTTCTTC. The chain couples TRBV7-2 to TRBJ2-1; D may be TRBD1 or TRBD2 (5 bases each). The CDR3 runs 16 residues. The V and J ends lost 1 base and 3 bases respectively, with 13 bases between them. The germline V gene has CDR1 SGHTA and CDR2 FQGNSA. The whole variable domain, remainder taken from reference TRBV7-2 and TRBJ2-1, is GAGVSQSPSNKVTEKGKDVELRCDPISGHTALYWYRQSLGQGLEFLIYFQGNSAPDKSGLPSDRFSAERTGGSVSTLTIQRTQQEDSAVYLCASSLGSGTDYNEQFFGPGTRLTVL.